Included here is one TCR beta chain sequence, with context. Its antigen specificity is not known. No much larger clone exists at a distance of one base, and base qualities are not known. These data come from a study of shared T cell receptors in the human thymus (TCRdb year 2021). The study in broad terms: The study examined how self-reactive, shared T-cell receptor alpha chains are generated in the human thymus.

The CDR1 and CDR2 encoded by the germline V gene (reference sequence) are MNHNY and SVGAGI. V ends up 7 bases short and J 2 bases short, with an unmatched junction base count of 10. The CDR3 numbers 15 residues from cysteine through phenylalanine. Only the CDR3 DNA is retained, 45 bases long and in frame from the first base. Receptors were amplified or captured by the immunoSEQ multiplex PCR assay. The immuneACCESS repertoire file appears here via TCRdb, limited to in-frame rearrangements. These files lack a portion of the clones; in checked studies, under half of the deficit traces to unresolved V genes, and the cause of the others is not known. This sample gives hundreds of thousands of clones in total; more than 70% of them show up just once. Jointly, the top ten make up over 0.008% of the sample. This sample was shared with a second study, whose subject was human thymus T cells. That second publication adds: Donors were immunologically healthy infants undergoing open corrective cardiac surgery for congenital heart defects in Finland. Thymus tissue was obtained as surgical resects removed during corrective cardiac surgery. V and J gene segment usage appeared biased in both thymic and peripheral blood repertoires. According to the related research, thymic TCR repertoires were highly overlapping among unrelated individuals. The study used about 8 infant thymus samples plus four related peripheral blood samples to characterize TCR alpha and beta repertoires. The cohort included more than five male and two female infants, with donor ages spanning 7 to 244 days. Thymocytes were mechanically released from the tissue and were stored as pellets of roughly 9-33 million cells at -70 degrees C. A QIAsymphony instrument was used to extract genomic DNA from frozen cell pellets. The immunoSEQ multiplex PCR assay was used to amplify the TCRB and TCRAD loci from a standardized amount of quality-controlled genomic DNA. The amplicons spanned the V(D)J region and were long enough to cover the CDR3 and allow V and J genes to be identified. Through the commercial immunoSEQ service, the amplicons were sequenced on an Illumina platform. Primer bias and sequencing errors were corrected using previously described methods, and TCRAD and TCRB definitions followed the IMGT database. Repertoires were analysed with immunoSEQ Analyzer 3.0 and VDJTools, covering basic statistics, V/J segment usage, diversity estimates, rarefaction and pairwise overlap. Diversity was estimated with Chao1, ChaoE, Efron-Thisted, Shannon and inverse Simpson indices, and also on datasets down-sampled to the smallest sample. Repertoire overlap was determined by strict matching of CDR3 nucleotide sequence, V gene and J gene, and Jaccard-based multidimensional scaling clustering was applied. On average, thymus samples gave roughly 800,000 unique TCRB clonotypes, whereas blood samples gave roughly 86,000.

Source material: thymocytes. The TCR was taken from a boy under two years old with a congenital heart defect. Donor details come from another sample of the same person, matched by shared clones. The chain joins TRBV6-6 to TRBJ2-5; TRBD2 fits 7 bases in the junction. In nucleotides, the sequence is TGTGCCAGCACCCTAGGGGTTAGCGGGCAAGAGACCCAGTACTTC. Its coded protein is CASTLGVSGQETQYF.